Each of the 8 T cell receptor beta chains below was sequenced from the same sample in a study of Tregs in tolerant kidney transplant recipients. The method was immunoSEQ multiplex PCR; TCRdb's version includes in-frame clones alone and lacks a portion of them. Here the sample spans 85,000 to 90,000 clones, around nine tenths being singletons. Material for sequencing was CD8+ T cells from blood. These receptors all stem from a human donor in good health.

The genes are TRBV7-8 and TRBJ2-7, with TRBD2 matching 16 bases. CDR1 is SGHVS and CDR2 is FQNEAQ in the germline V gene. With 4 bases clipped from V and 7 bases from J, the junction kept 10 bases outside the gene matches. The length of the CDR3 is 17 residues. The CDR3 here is CASSWGLAGGPDGEQYF. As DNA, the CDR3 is TGTGCCAGCAGCTGGGGACTAGCGGGAGGGCCGGACGGGGAGCAGTACTTC.

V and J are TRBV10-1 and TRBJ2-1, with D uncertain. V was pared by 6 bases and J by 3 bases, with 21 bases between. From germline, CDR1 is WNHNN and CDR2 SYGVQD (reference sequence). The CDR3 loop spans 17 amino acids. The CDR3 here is CASSGSTLVPFYNEQFF. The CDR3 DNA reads TGCGCCAGCAGCGGATCCACCCTAGTCCCCTTCTACAATGAGCAGTTCTTC.

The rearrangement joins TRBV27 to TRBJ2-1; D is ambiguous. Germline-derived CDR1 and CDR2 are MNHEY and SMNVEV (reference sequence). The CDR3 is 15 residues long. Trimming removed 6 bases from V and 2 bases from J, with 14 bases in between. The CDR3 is CASRRNSVTYNEQFF. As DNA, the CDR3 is TGTGCCAGCAGAAGGAACAGTGTTACCTACAATGAGCAGTTCTTC.

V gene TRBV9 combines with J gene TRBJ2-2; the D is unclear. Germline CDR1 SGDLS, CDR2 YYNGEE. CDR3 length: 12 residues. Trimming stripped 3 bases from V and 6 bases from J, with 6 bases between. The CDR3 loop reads CASSGRAGELFF. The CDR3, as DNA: TGTGCCAGCAGCGGTCGTGCCGGGGAGCTGTTTTTT.

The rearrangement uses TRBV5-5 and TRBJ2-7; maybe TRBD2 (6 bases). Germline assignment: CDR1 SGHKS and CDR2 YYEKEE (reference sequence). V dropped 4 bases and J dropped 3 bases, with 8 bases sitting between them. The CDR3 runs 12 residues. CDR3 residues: CASSTDYYEQYF. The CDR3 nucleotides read TGTGCCAGCAGCACGGACTACTACGAGCAGTACTTC.

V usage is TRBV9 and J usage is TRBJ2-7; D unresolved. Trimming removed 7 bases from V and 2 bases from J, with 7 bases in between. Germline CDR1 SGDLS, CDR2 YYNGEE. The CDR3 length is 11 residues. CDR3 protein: CASGPAYEQYF. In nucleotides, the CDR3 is TGTGCCAGCGGCCCCGCCTACGAGCAGTACTTC.

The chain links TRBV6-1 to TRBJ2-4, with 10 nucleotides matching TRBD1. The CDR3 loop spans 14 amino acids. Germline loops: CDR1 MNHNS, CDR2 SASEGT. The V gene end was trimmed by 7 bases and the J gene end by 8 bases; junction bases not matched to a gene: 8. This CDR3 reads CASTLGQGLDIQYF. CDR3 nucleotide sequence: TGTGCCAGCACCCTGGGACAGGGGTTGGACATTCAGTACTTC.

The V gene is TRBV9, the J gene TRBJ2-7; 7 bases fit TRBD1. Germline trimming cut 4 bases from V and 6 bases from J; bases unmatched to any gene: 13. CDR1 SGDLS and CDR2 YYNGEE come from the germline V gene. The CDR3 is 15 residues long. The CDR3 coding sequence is TGTGCCAGCAGCCCCCGACAGGGCTCACGCGTCGAGCAGTACTTC. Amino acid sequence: CASSPRQGSRVEQYF.